This is a list of T cell receptor beta chains from one sample in a study of blood T cell repertoires in COVID-19. Here immunoSEQ multiplex PCR was the method, and the copy in TCRdb shows in-frame clones only, minus some. The sample has over 200,000 clones, approximately 85% seen once. Material: peripheral blood. The receptors stem from a woman in her 30s with acute or convalescent COVID-19. CDR3s include the opening cysteine and the closing phenylalanine or tryptophan. D genes are given only for firm matches. Size tells how often a clone was seen (once, few, many) or the class of an expanded clone, and some rows leave it out.

abundance,v_gene,d_gene,j_gene,CDR3nt,CDR3aa
.,TRBV7-2,TRBD2,TRBJ2-7,TGTGCCAGCAGCTTGGTGGGCGGGGGACCCTACGAGCAGTACTTC,CASSLVGGGPYEQYF
.,TRBV9,TRBD1,TRBJ2-1,TGTGCCAGCCGACCCGGGACAGGGATCTCCAATGAGCAGTTCTTC,CASRPGTGISNEQFF
.,TRBV24-1,.,TRBJ1-5,TGTGCCACCAGTGATTCAACAGGAGTAAGTCAGCCCCAGCATTTT,CATSDSTGVSQPQHF
.,TRBV30,TRBD2,TRBJ2-2,TGTGCCTGGATACGGACTAGCGGTTACACCGGGGAGCTGTTTTTT,CAWIRTSGYTGELFF
.,TRBV2,.,TRBJ1-4,TGTGCCAGCCACGAAGGGGGAAGTAATGAAAAACTGTTTTTT,CASHEGGSNEKLFF
.,TRBV25-1,TRBD1,TRBJ2-3,TGTGCCAGCCAACACCGGGACAGGGCAGCAGATACGCAGTATTTT,CASQHRDRAADTQYF
few,TRBV27,TRBD1,TRBJ2-7,TGTGCCAGCAGAACCGGGACAGGCTCCTACGAGCAGTACTTC,CASRTGTGSYEQYF
.,TRBV6-4,.,TRBJ2-2,TGTGCCAGCAGTGACGCTGGCGGGGCGGTCACCGGGGAGCTGTTTTTT,CASSDAGGAVTGELFF
.,TRBV5-1,TRBD1,TRBJ2-2,TGCGCCAGCAGCGCCCGTCGGACAGGGGATGACGGGGAGCTGTTTTTT,CASSARRTGDDGELFF
.,TRBV11-3,.,TRBJ2-7,TGTGCCAGCAGCTTAGTCAGCGGAAGGCTGGGGGAGCAGTACTTC,CASSLVSGRLGEQYF
.,TRBV5-4,.,TRBJ1-1,TGTGCCAGCGTAGAACCCCCGAACACTGAAGCTTTCTTT,CASVEPPNTEAFF
.,TRBV24-1,TRBD2,TRBJ2-2,TGTGCCACCAGTGATCGGACGCGGGAGGGCGGGGAGCTGTTTTTT,CATSDRTREGGELFF
.,TRBV6-1,.,TRBJ1-2,TGTGCCAGCAGTGAAGAAGCGGGGGGCTACACCTTC,CASSEEAGGYTF
.,TRBV19,TRBD1,TRBJ2-2,TGTGCCAGTAGTATGCACAGGGGTCGGGCCACGGGGGAGCTGTTTTTT,CASSMHRGRATGELFF
.,TRBV11-3,TRBD2,TRBJ2-3,TGTGCCAGCAGCCCCAGTGGCGGGAGGAAGGATACGCAGTATTTT,CASSPSGGRKDTQYF
.,TRBV7-2,.,TRBJ1-6,TGTGCCAGCAGCTCCGGACCCGAAGGGGGAACACCCCTCCACTTT,CASSSGPEGGTPLHF
once,TRBV7-2,.,TRBJ2-5,TGTGCCAGCAGCTTCAGGGGTGGGACGGAAACCCAGTACTTC,CASSFRGGTETQYF
.,TRBV7-8,.,TRBJ2-7,TGTGCCAGCAGTTGGTATTGGAGTGGGGACAACGAGCAGTACTTC,CASSWYWSGDNEQYF
.,TRBV7-2,.,TRBJ2-3,TGTGCCAGCAGCACACAGGCAAGCACAGATACGCAGTATTTT,CASSTQASTDTQYF
.,TRBV14,.,TRBJ2-6,TGTGCCAGCAGCCAAGATTCGGTAGCCAGAGCTGGGGCCAACGTCCTGACTTTC,CASSQDSVARAGANVLTF
.,TRBV21-1,.,TRBJ2-1,TGTGCCAGCAGCAAAGGGTTGGCGGGGGATCAGTTCTTC,CASSKGLAGDQFF
.,TRBV6-1,.,TRBJ1-1,TGTGCCAGCAGTGAACGCCCACAGGGTATGAACACTGAAGCTTTCTTT,CASSERPQGMNTEAFF
.,TRBV10-3,TRBD2,TRBJ2-1,TGTGCCATCAGTGGCGAAAATAGCGGGAGATACAATGAGCAGTTCTTC,CAISGENSGRYNEQFF
.,TRBV29-1,.,TRBJ1-2,TGCAGCGTTGAGCCAGGAATGGATGGCTACACCTTC,CSVEPGMDGYTF
.,TRBV7-9,.,TRBJ1-2,TGTGCCAGCAGCTTAGGCGGGACCGCTAACTATGGCTACACCTTC,CASSLGGTANYGYTF
.,TRBV9,.,TRBJ2-3,TGTGCCAGCAGCGTAGATCTCTTAGGAGGGAGCACAGATACGCAGTATTTT,CASSVDLLGGSTDTQYF
once,TRBV19,TRBD1,TRBJ1-5,TGTGCCAGTAGTATCGGACAGGGCGGCCAGCCCCAGCATTTT,CASSIGQGGQPQHF
.,TRBV2,.,TRBJ1-3,TGTGCCAGCAGTCCTCGGACAGCGTCTTCTGGAAACACCATATATTTT,CASSPRTASSGNTIYF
once,TRBV9,.,TRBJ2-1,TGTGCCAGCAGCGCCGCGGGCAGCTCCTACAATGAGCAGTTCTTC,CASSAAGSSYNEQFF
.,TRBV3-1/TRBV3-2,.,TRBJ2-3,TGTGCCAGCAGCCAATTCGGGGTACACAGCACAGATACGCAGTATTTT,CASSQFGVHSTDTQYF
.,TRBV4-2,TRBD2,TRBJ2-5,TGTGCCAGCAGCCAAACTAGCGGCCACCAAGAGACCCAGTACTTC,CASSQTSGHQETQYF
.,TRBV30,.,TRBJ2-1,TGTGCCTGGAGTGAGGGGACTAGGGGGCACAATGAGCAGTTCTTC,CAWSEGTRGHNEQFF
.,TRBV30,.,TRBJ2-7,TGTGCCTGGAGTAGCGGCCCTATGGAGCAGTACTTC,CAWSSGPMEQYF
once,TRBV29-1,TRBD2,TRBJ2-1,TGCAGCGTTGAAGATCGGGCGGGAGCGAGCAATGAGCAGTTCTTC,CSVEDRAGASNEQFF
.,TRBV27,TRBD2,TRBJ2-7,TGTGCCAGCAGAACCCAGACTAGCGGGAGCTTATACTACGAGCAGTACTTC,CASRTQTSGSLYYEQYF